Here is one TCR beta chain with its context. The table lists this clonotype with many counts. Its antigen specificity is not known. Nothing much larger sits one base from this clone, and base qualities are not available. This record comes from a study of T cells in Graves' hyperthyroidism and ophthalmopathy (dated 2019 in TCRdb). About the study as a whole: Peripheral blood samples were taken at the time of initial diagnosis, prior to any treatment. To identify TCR V-J signatures that set the groups apart, the researchers used a discovery cohort of 100 patients, made up of some 41 with Graves' ophthalmopathy and some 58 with stable Graves' hyperthyroidism. An independent validation cohort of fewer than 20 hyperthyroidism patients and approximately 15 patients who later progressed to ophthalmopathy tested prospective prediction of ophthalmopathy. For training and testing, the 80 to 100 patients in the discovery cohort were randomly divided in a 7:3 ratio. In addition, the study compared T-cell repertoires in thyroid tissue and in blood from six Graves' hyperthyroidism patients. After blood sampling, hyperthyroidism patients were treated with methimazole at a starting dose of 30 mg daily, and ophthalmopathy patients were treated with high-dose intravenous methylprednisolone. The paper describes TCR Vbeta CDR3 sequencing of about 140 peripheral blood samples, made up of 43 ophthalmopathy patients, roughly 72 hyperthyroidism patients and some 17 progressor patients.

The TCR beta CDR3 regions were amplified from RNA transcripts. A first-round RT-PCR of the TCR CDR3 used the HTBI primer set with the Qiagen OneStep RT-PCR kit. A second multiplex PCR round built the libraries, followed by size selection and purification. Libraries were sequenced paired-end with 100 bp reads on an Illumina HiSeq2000. The published analysis was carried out like this. SOAPnuke was used to process the raw data, removing reads that contained adapters or uncalled bases, had a mean Phred below 15, or lacked an exact match to the constant primer or identifier. High-quality paired reads were merged with COPE v1.2.5, and unique nucleotide sequences were defined as clonotypes. MiTCR v1.1 was used to align the clonotypes against IMGT TRBV, TRBD and TRBJ reference segments. The analysis was restricted to V-J combinations with a frequency above 0.0001, which together covered just over 98% of the repertoires. The TCS score was defined as F50 (clonal expansion) divided by E x V (chaos), with BLOSUM62-based TCRdist calculated between CDR3 peptides within each V-J. Welch's t-statistics and random forest reduced fewer than 550 V-J features to 13, which were used in a naive Bayes classifier (R e1071). TCRdb reworked the public reads: Q25 trimming with fastp, MiXCR clone assembly, productive beta chains retained. Rows are combined by CDR3 protein, so each entry shows the most common genes and DNA. These V and J calls originate from TCRdb's pipeline instead of the authors' own analysis. This sample comprises about 500,000 distinct CDR3 sequences, about a sixth of them detected only once. Approximately 15% of the sample rests with the top ten.

V is clipped by 1 base and J by 5 bases, and the sequence between their germline boundaries is 9 bases long. Taken from cysteine to phenylalanine, the CDR3 has 14 residues. The only DNA kept is the CDR3, 42 bases in frame from the first base. CDR1 is given as SGHTA and CDR2 as FQGTGA, both from the germline V gene. Moderately to severely active disease, a Clinical Activity Score of at least 3, a NOSPECS grade of at least 4, and a duration under 3 months were present in ophthalmopathy patients. Exclusion was applied to patients with uncontrolled infections, other autoimmune diseases, pregnancy or lactation. Diagnoses were based on clinical symptoms, serum thyroxine and TRAb, thyroid ultrasound and orbital computed tomography. PBMCs were separated from around 9.1 ml of fresh peripheral blood using Ficoll-Paque density gradient centrifugation. Trizol reagent was used to extract total RNA, and RNA quality was then checked on an Agilent 2100 Bioanalyzer.

Overall study results and their limits: Sample size was not statistically predetermined, and investigators were not blinded to group allocation. In validation, progression to ophthalmopathy was predicted by the model with around 71% sensitivity and roughly 76% specificity, a median of about 6 months before onset. Most expanded thyroid clonotypes (frequency above 0.001) were also detected in blood, a finding suggesting that blood repertoires may reflect thyroid immune responses. In cross-validation, a model built on a 13 V-J signature told ophthalmopathy apart from stable hyperthyroidism with approximately 91% sensitivity and about 81% specificity, and in testing the same model reached 80%/75%.

The rearranged chain carries TRBV7-3 and TRBJ2-1, with no D gene named confidently. Sequencing was performed on blood. The sequence derives from a woman aged 18-35 years with Graves' ophthalmopathy. In nucleotide form, the sequence is TGTGCCAGCAGCTTAAGTACAGAGAACAATGAGCAGTTCTTC. Its protein is CASSLSTENNEQFF. Extended through the reference TRBV7-3 and TRBJ2-1 proteins, this CDR3 yields the full variable domain: GAGVSQTPSNKVTEKGKYVELRCDPISGHTALYWYRQSLGQGPEFLIYFQGTGAADDSGLPNDRFFAVRPEGSVSTLKIQRTERGDSAVYLCASSLSTENNEQFFGPGTRLTVL.